This TCR beta chain was sequenced in a study of cytomegalovirus exposure and HLA in healthy donors. Whole-study results and caveats: A list of approximately 150 TCR beta chains associated with cytomegalovirus was given.

TCRdb keeps only in-frame clones here, not all; method: immunoSEQ multiplex PCR. The data show fewer than 250,000 clones, about 87% seen once. About this clone: Its target is not known.

Separation from the roughly 700-subject first cohort characterized the roughly 120-subject validation cohort, to which the donors belonged. CDR3 length: 15 residues. The germline V gene encodes CDR1 SEHNR and CDR2 FQNEAQ (reference sequence). The V gene lost 1 base and the J gene lost 3 bases, with 13 bases spanning the gap. The genes are TRBV7-9 and TRBJ2-7; D ambiguous. The receptor's source is a man between 18 and 29 years old in good health and CMV-seronegative. The material sequenced was PBMCs. The CDR3 DNA follows: TGTGCCAGCAGCTTAGTCTACGGAGAGAACTACGAGCAGTACTTC. It encodes CASSLVYGENYEQYF.